This passage covers 6 T cell receptor beta chains from one sample sequenced in a study of control samples from healthy donors and cancer patients. Measured with immunoSEQ multiplex PCR; TCRdb has only the in-frame clones, and not every one. The repertoire holds 40,000 to 65,000 clones, with about nine tenths as singletons. Sequenced input: PBMCs. The source is a man aged 55 to 70 with head and neck cancer.

The chain couples TRBV7-2 to TRBJ2-7; a weak D match, TRBD1 (6 bases). V dropped 3 bases and J dropped 3 bases, with 12 bases sitting between them. This CDR3 has 14 residues. Germline values: CDR1 SGHTA, CDR2 FQGNSA. CDR3 sequence (DNA): TGTGCCAGCAGCTTTGACAGGACATACTACGAGCAGTACTTC. Its translation is CASSFDRTYYEQYF.

CDR3 sequence reads: CASSPAGTGGREKLFF. The CDR3 nucleotides are TGTGCCAGCAGCCCGGCCGGGACAGGGGGTCGGGAAAAACTGTTTTTT. This chain uses TRBV5-5 with TRBJ1-4, with TRBD1 identical over 11 bases. The CDR3 has 16 residues. The junction had 10 bases not matched to a gene; V was cut back by 4 bases and J by 8 bases. In germline, CDR1 is SGHKS, CDR2 YYEKEE (reference sequence).

The rearrangement joins TRBV11-1 to TRBJ1-1, with D possibly TRBD1 on 5 matching bases. Trimming stripped 4 bases from V and 1 base from J, with 16 bases between. CDR3 length: 16 residues. The V gene's germline CDR1 is SGHAT and CDR2 FQDESV (reference sequence). The CDR3 is CASSSISQGRNTEAFF. CDR3 DNA sequence: TGTGCCAGCAGCTCGATATCTCAGGGACGGAACACTGAAGCTTTCTTT.

V gene TRBV6-5 combines with J gene TRBJ2-2; no definite D call. Trimming removed 4 bases from V and 4 bases from J, with 10 bases in between. This CDR3 is 14 amino acids long. Per the germline V gene, CDR1 is MNHEY and CDR2 is SVGAGI. For the CDR3, the DNA is TGTGCCAGCAGTTCCGGTAACCCCACCGGGGAGCTGTTTTTT. It specifies CASSSGNPTGELFF.

The V gene is TRBV5-1, the J gene TRBJ1-4, with D perhaps TRBD1 (5 bases). Germline assignment: CDR1 SGHRS and CDR2 YFSETQ. Trimming left V 7 bases short and J 7 bases short, with 11 bases between. This CDR3 spans 12 amino acids. In DNA form, the CDR3 reads TGCGCCAGCCGGGGGGAGTCTGAAAAACTGTTTTTT. Translating it yields CASRGESEKLFF.

The chain uses TRBV27 and TRBJ2-7, with D maybe TRBD2 (5 bases). V dropped 2 bases and J dropped 1 base, with 9 bases sitting between them. The V gene's germline CDR1 is MNHEY and CDR2 SMNVEV (reference sequence). The CDR3 has 14 residues. CDR3 protein: CASSLGPGSYEQYF. CDR3 sequence (DNA): TGTGCCAGCAGTTTAGGTCCGGGATCCTACGAGCAGTACTTC.